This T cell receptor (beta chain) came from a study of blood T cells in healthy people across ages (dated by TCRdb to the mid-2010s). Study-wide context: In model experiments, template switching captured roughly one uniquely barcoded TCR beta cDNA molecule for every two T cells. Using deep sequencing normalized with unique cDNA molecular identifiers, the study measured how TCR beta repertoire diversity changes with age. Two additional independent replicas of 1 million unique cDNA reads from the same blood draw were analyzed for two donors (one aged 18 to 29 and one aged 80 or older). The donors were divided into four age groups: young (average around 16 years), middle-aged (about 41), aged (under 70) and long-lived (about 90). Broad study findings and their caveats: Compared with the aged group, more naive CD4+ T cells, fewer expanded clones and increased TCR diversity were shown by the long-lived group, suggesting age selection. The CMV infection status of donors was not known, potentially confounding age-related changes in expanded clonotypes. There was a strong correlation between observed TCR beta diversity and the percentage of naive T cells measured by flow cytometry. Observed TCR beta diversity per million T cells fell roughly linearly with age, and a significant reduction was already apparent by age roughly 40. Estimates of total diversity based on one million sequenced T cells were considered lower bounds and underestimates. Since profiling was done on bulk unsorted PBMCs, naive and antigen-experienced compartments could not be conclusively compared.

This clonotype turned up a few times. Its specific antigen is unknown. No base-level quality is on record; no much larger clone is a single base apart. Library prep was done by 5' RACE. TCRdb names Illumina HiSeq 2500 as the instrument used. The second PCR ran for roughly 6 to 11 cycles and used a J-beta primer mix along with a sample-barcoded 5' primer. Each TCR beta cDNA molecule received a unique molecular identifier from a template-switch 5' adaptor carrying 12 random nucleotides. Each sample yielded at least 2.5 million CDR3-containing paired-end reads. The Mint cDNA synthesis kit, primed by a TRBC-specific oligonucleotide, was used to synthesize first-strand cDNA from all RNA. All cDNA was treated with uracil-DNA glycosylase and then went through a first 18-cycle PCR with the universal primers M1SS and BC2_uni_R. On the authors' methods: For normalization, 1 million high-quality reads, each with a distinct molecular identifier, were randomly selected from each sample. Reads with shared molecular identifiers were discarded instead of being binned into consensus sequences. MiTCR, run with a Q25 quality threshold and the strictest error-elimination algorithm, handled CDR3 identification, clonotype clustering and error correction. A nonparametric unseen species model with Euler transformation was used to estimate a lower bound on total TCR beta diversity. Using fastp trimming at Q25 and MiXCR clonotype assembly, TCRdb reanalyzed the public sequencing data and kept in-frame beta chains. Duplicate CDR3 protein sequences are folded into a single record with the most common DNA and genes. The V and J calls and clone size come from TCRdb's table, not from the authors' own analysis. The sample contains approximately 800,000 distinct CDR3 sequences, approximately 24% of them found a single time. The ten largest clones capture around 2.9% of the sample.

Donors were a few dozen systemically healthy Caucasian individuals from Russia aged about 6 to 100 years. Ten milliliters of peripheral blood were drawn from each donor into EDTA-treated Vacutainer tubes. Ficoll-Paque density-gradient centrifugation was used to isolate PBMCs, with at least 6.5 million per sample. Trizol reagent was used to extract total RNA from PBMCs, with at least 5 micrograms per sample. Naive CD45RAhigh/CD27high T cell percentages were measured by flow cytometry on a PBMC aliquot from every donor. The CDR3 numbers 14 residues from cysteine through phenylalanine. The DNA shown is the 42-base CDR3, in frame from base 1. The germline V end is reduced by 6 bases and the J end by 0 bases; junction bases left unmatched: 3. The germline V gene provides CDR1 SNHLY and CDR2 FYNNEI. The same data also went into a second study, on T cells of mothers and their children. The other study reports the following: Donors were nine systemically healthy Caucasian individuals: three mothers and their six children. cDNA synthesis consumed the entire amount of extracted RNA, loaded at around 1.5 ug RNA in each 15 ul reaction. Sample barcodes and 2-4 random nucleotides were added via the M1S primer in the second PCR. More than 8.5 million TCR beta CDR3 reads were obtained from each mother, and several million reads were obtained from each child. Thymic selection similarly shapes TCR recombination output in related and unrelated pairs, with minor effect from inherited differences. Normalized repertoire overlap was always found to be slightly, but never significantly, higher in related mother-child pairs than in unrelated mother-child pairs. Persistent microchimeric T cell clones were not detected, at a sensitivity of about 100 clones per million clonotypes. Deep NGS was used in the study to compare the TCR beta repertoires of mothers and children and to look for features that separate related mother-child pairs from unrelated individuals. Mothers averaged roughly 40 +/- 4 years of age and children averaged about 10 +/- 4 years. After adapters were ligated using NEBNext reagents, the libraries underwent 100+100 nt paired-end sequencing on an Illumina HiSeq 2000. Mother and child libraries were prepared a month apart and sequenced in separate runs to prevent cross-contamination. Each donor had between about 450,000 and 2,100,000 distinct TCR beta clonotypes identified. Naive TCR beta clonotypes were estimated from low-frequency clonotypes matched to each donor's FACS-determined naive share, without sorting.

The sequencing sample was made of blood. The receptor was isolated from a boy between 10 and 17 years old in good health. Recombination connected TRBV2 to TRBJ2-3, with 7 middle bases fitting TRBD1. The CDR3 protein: CASSPTGSTDTQYF. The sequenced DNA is TGTGCCAGCAGCCCGACAGGGAGCACAGATACGCAGTATTTT.